This record concerns one T cell receptor beta chain sequence. Its matching antigen is unknown. The V and J ends lost 0 bases and 7 bases respectively, with 7 bases between them. Per germline, CDR1 LNHDA and CDR2 SQIVND (reference sequence). The CDR3 covers 13 residues. It was with 60 Vbeta and 13 Jbeta primers that the PCR ran. This table comes from immunoSEQ multiplex PCR, and its TCRdb copy is limited to in-frame clones, with some not included. The sample holds 150,000 to 250,000 clones, approximately 80% seen once. The sample originates from a study of cytomegalovirus exposure and HLA in healthy donors. Study-wide points: Across all donors, roughly uniform sequencing depth was an assumption of the presence/absence analyses. Per published reports, the classifier diagnosed cytomegalovirus status with high specificity and sensitivity. Researchers left out some V segments, among them TRBV6-2 and TRBV6-3, as indistinguishable.

The J gene is TRBJ1-5, the V gene TRBV19; D unclear. The sample was PBMCs. The sequence came from a boy aged 2 to 10 in good health and CMV-seronegative. CDR3: CASSIDWAQPQHF. In DNA, the CDR3 is TGTGCCAGTAGTATAGATTGGGCCCAGCCCCAGCATTTT. The full variable domain, with the rest looked up from reference TRBV19 and TRBJ1-5, is DGGITQSPKYLFRKEGQNVTLSCEQNLNHDAMYWYRQDPGQGLRLIYYSQIVNDFQKGDIAEGYSVSREKKESFPLTVTSAQKNPTAFYLCASSIDWAQPQHFGDGTRLSIL.